The sequence of this T cell receptor (beta chain) was determined in a study of neurological immune-mediated disorders. Trimming pared 6 bases from V and 2 bases from J, leaving 10 bases between. The CDR3 extends over 12 amino acids. In germline, CDR1 is DFQATT, CDR2 SNEGSKA (reference sequence). Sequencing of 15-18 subjects in each run yielded over 170 million TCR-beta sequences. Each CDR3 protein gets one entry after TCRdb re-called the 5' RACE reads with MiXCR. The sample includes tens of thousands of distinct CDR3 sequences, around a tenth seen only once; the top ten take over 3.5%. The genes are TRBV20-1 and TRBJ1-2; a possible D gene is TRBD1 (6 bases). Sequencing used CD4+ T cells from blood. The receptor was isolated from a woman aged 30 to 39 with HTLV-1-associated myelopathy (HAM/TSP). This CDR3 is CSALGGNYGYTF. CDR3 DNA sequence: TGCAGTGCCTTGGGGGGCAACTATGGCTACACCTTC.